The entry below describes one T cell receptor beta chain. The antigen is not known. Repertoires were generated with immunoSEQ multiplex PCR, while TCRdb's copy carries only in-frame clones and drops some. The sample lists some 2.4 million clones; 93% were seen once. This sample was included in a study of shared clonotypes between healthy human individuals. The overall study: Sampling drew on donors who were a couple of women and a few men aged 18 to 49.

Germline CDR1 and CDR2: GTSNPN and SVGIG (reference sequence). This CDR3 comprises 14 residues. V lost 2 bases, J lost 9 bases, and 20 bases lay in between. Investigators divided CD4+ cells into CD45RA+ naive and CD45RA-negative memory subsets. Whole-study findings and limits: Blood alone was sampled, and tissue repertoires likely differ.

V and J are TRBV30 and TRBJ2-7; no reliable D call. The sequenced sample was naive CD4+ T cells from PBMCs. Subset specified: CD45RA+ positively selected. The receptor comes from a young man in good health. Some clones in this sample may be carry-over from other donors' samples. The CDR3, as DNA: TGTGCCTGGAGTCCCGCCTCTTTGGCTACGGGGCAGTACTTC. This encodes CAWSPASLATGQYF.